The clone carrying this T cell receptor beta chain appeared a few times. Its antigen is unidentified. The data belong to a study of T cells after yellow fever vaccination. Germline CDR1 reads MNHEY; CDR2 reads SVGAGI. V shed 2 bases and J shed 0 bases, with 4 bases lying between them. CDR3 length: 13 amino acids. Regarding the study as a whole: Secondary responses were weaker yet peaked faster, day 5 versus 15. Most clones from primary vaccination were detected again post-booster (96% CD4, 88% CD8). Clonotypes found in both CD4 and CD8 compartments made up a small share.

Template-switching 5'RACE yielded the TCR cDNA; a universal primer site and UMIs were added in the process. From the 5' RACE reads, TCRdb called clonotypes with MiXCR, one entry per CDR3 protein. The sample contains about 170,000 distinct CDR3 sequences, about 11% of which appear only once. The sequence came from a young man who received the YFV17D yellow fever vaccine. The sequenced sample was CD8+ T cells sorted from PBMCs, obtained 15 days after the yellow fever booster vaccination. The gene calls are TRBV6-5 and TRBJ2-5; D is unresolved. The CDR3 sequence: CASSYGDQETQYF. As DNA, the CDR3 is TGTGCCAGCAGTTACGGGGACCAAGAGACCCAGTACTTC.